The 12 T cell receptor beta chains below were found in one sample sequenced in a study of shared clonotypes between healthy human individuals (TCRdb year 2020). The library was produced with the immunoSEQ multiplex PCR assay. The clones in this table, taken by TCRdb from immuneACCESS, are in-frame only. Not every clone is retained; where verified, under half of the shortfall comes from an unresolved V gene, and the cause of the rest is unknown. In all, the sample holds around 1.9 million clones, and just over 90% of those were seen once. The ten most abundant clones make up approximately 1.6% of the sample. CD8 naive samples were obtained by positive selection for CCR7 among CD45RO-negative cells, yielding a CD45RA+CCR7+ population from which TemRA cells were excluded. The specimen was naive CD8+ T cells from PBMCs. Sample cell subset or site, as interpreted from the label and publication: CD45RA+CCR7+. The receptors stem from a man aged 18 to 30 in good health. Some clones in this sample may be carry-over from other donors' samples.

This clone has just a few counts. The CDR3 here is CASSQGSSQPQHF. CDR3 coding DNA: TGCGCCAGCAGCCAAGGGAGCTCTCAGCCCCAGCATTTT. The rearrangement links TRBV4-1 to TRBJ1-5; no definite D call. Germline-derived CDR1 and CDR2 are MGHRA and YSYEKL. This CDR3 region has 13 residues. The germline V and J ends were trimmed by 1 base and 6 bases, with 7 bases remaining between them.

The rearrangement joins TRBV9 to TRBJ2-1, with 16 bases lining up with TRBD2. V gave up 3 bases and J gave up 6 bases; unmatched junction bases: 12. CDR3 length: 19 amino acids. Germline V CDR1 and CDR2: SGDLS, YYNGEE. The CDR3 DNA reads TGTGCCAGCAGCGCACACGCGGCGGGACTAGCGGGAGGGAGCAATGAGCAGTTCTTC. Its translation is CASSAHAAGLAGGSNEQFF.

V and J are TRBV13 and TRBJ2-1, with TRBD1 as a possible D gene (5 bases). The CDR3 sequence is 14 residues long. Germline V CDR1 and CDR2: PRHDT, FYEKMQ (reference sequence). The V end was cut by 4 bases, the J end by 7 bases, with 14 bases between. The CDR3 nucleotides read TGTGCCAGCAGCTCCTGGGGCACAGCGAATGAGCAGTTCTTC. It is translated as CASSSWGTANEQFF.

This clone was detected a few times. The gene calls are TRBV28 and TRBJ1-1, with a tentative D call TRBD1 (5 bases). The CDR3 has 13 amino acids. Germline CDR1 and CDR2: MDHEN and SYDVKM. Trimming removed 4 bases at V and 4 bases at J, with 10 bases between. The CDR3 loop reads CASSYPGITEAFF. CDR3 bases: TGTGCCAGCAGTTACCCAGGGATCACTGAAGCTTTCTTT.

This clone came up once. The chain uses TRBV6-5 and TRBJ1-3, with 8 bases identical to TRBD1. CDR3 size: 14 residues. The J segment lost 4 bases and the V segment lost 5 bases, leaving 4 bases of the junction unmatched. Germline V gene data show CDR1 as MNHEY and CDR2 as SVGAGI. The CDR3 protein is CASSAGTGGNTIYF. DNA for the CDR3: TGTGCCAGCAGTGCTGGGACAGGCGGAAACACCATATATTTT.

The chain combines TRBV9 with TRBJ2-5, with a tentative D call TRBD2 (6 bases). V was clipped by 3 bases and J by 2 bases, with 17 bases between them. The CDR3 has 16 residues. Germline V gene sequence: CDR1 SGDLS, CDR2 YYNGEE. CDR3 sequence (DNA): TGTGCCAGCAGCGGGGGTGATTACGGGGGTCAAGAGACCCAGTACTTC. Its translation: CASSGGDYGGQETQYF.

V gene TRBV19 combines with J gene TRBJ2-4; 9 nucleotides agree with TRBD2. Germline V gene data show CDR1 as LNHDA and CDR2 as SQIVND (reference sequence). Losses at the gene ends were 8 bases for V and 6 bases for J; bases not matched to a gene: 14. This CDR3 is built from 16 residues. CDR3 DNA sequence: TGTGCCAGTTCCCCCTCTGGCGGGAGGGGATTAAACATTCAGTACTTC. Its translation: CASSPSGGRGLNIQYF.

The table lists this clone with a count of one. CDR3 DNA: TGTGCCAGCAGTAATCCCGGGACAGGGGACGAGGACCAGTACTTC. Translated: CASSNPGTGDEDQYF. The chain uses TRBV27 and TRBJ2-5, with TRBD1 identical over 10 bases. This CDR3 spans 15 amino acids. Trimming took 5 bases from V and 10 from J; bases not matched to a gene: 13. Germline V CDR1 and CDR2: MNHEY, SMNVEV (reference sequence).

The chain carries TRBV7-9 and TRBJ2-3; D ambiguous. This CDR3 has 12 residues. The ends were cut back, 1 base at V and 7 bases at J, with 6 bases in the middle. CDR1 and CDR2 (germline): SEHNR, FQNEAQ (reference sequence). CDR3 residues: CASSLEGNTQYF. The CDR3 region has the DNA TGTGCCAGCAGCTTAGAAGGGAATACGCAGTATTTT.

CDR3 nucleotide sequence: TGCGCCAGCAGCCTCTCGTTGACTAGCGGGAATGAGCAGTTCTTC. It translates to CASSLSLTSGNEQFF. The chain links TRBV4-1 to TRBJ2-1; 10 nucleotides match TRBD2. The germline CDR1 and CDR2 sequences are MGHRA and YSYEKL. The CDR3 runs 15 residues. V dropped 4 bases and J dropped 7; count of bases not matched to a gene: 7.

The gene calls are TRBV2 and TRBJ2-1; D tentatively reads TRBD1 or TRBD2 (5 bases each). Germline CDR1 reads SNHLY; CDR2 reads FYNNEI. Trimming took off 1 base at V and 2 bases at J, with 9 bases between the two ends. The CDR3 extends over 15 amino acids. CDR3 nucleotide sequence: TGTGCCAGCAGTGAAGACGGGACCCCCTACAATGAGCAGTTCTTC. Amino acids: CASSEDGTPYNEQFF.

The chain combines TRBV4-2 with TRBJ1-2, with TRBD1 matching 8 bases. The CDR3 is 16 residues long. J gave up 5 bases and V 4 bases, and 12 bases lay outside the gene matches. In germline, CDR1 is LGHNA, CDR2 YNFKEQ. CDR3 amino acids: CASSLRRQGFEYGYTF. DNA of the CDR3: TGTGCCAGCAGCCTTCGCAGACAGGGGTTTGAGTATGGCTACACCTTC.